The 11 T cell receptor beta chains below all came from one sample that was sequenced in a study of blood T cell repertoires in COVID-19. Data came from immunoSEQ multiplex PCR; TCRdb stores just in-frame clones and leaves some out. This table holds hundreds of thousands of clones, around 84% found once. The specimen was PBMCs or T cells enriched from blood (not recorded which). The receptors were sampled from a woman aged 35 to 49 who had recovered from COVID-19.

Written as DNA, the CDR3 is TGTGCCAGCAGCAATCACCGACAGGGCGCGCACTCCTACGAGCAGTACGTC. Protein sequence: CASSNHRQGAHSYEQYV. The gene calls are TRBV28 and TRBJ2-7, with TRBD1 matching over 7 bases. There are 17 residues in the CDR3. Germline V lookup: CDR1 MDHEN, CDR2 SYDVKM. Trimming removed 6 bases from V and 0 bases from J; junction bases left unmatched: 14.

This clone appeared a single time. This sequence joins TRBV28 and TRBJ2-3; D is undetermined. V was cut by 8 bases and J by 4 bases, with 10 bases left in between. CDR1 and CDR2 from the germline V gene are MDHEN and SYDVKM. CDR3 length: 12 amino acids. In DNA form, the CDR3 reads TGTGCCAGCGGCGGTTGGTCAGATACGCAGTATTTT. Protein: CASGGWSDTQYF.

The chain joins TRBV4-3 to TRBJ2-2, with 7 bases that match TRBD2. V gave up 0 bases and J gave up 0 bases; unmatched junction bases: 7. The CDR3 spans 18 residues. Germline CDR1 and CDR2: LGHNA and YSLEER. CDR3 amino acids: CASSQDGLAVSNTGELFF. The CDR3 nucleotides are TGCGCCAGCAGCCAAGATGGGCTAGCGGTATCGAACACCGGGGAGCTGTTTTTT.

This rearrangement joins TRBV21-1 to TRBJ2-3; TRBD2 is taken as the D call from the table, unchecked against the DNA. TRBV21-1 corresponds to a pseudogene. CDR3 length equals 14 residues. Written as DNA, the CDR3 is TGTGCCAGCAGCAAACCAAGCGGCACAGATACGCAGTATTTT. Translation: CASSKPSGTDTQYF.

This clone was observed once. The chain uses TRBV30 and TRBJ2-7, with D perhaps matching TRBD1 (5 bases). The V and J ends lost 0 bases and 3 bases respectively, with 12 bases between them. This CDR3 region has 14 residues. CDR1 is GTSNPN, CDR2 SVGIG, per germline (reference sequence). CDR3 sequence: CAWSVSRVIYEQYF. The CDR3 region has the DNA TGTGCCTGGAGTGTATCCAGGGTAATCTACGAGCAGTACTTC.

The rearrangement uses TRBV29-1 and TRBJ2-2; tentatively, D is TRBD2 (5 bases). The germline CDR1 and CDR2 sequences are SQVTM and ANQGSEA. This CDR3 comprises 12 residues. V was cut by 1 base and J by 7 bases, with 7 bases left in between. The CDR3 loop is CSVEGGSGELFF. The CDR3 DNA sequence: TGCAGCGTTGAAGGAGGGAGCGGGGAGCTGTTTTTT.

The rearrangement uses TRBV6-4 and TRBJ1-1, with D tentatively TRBD1 (6 bases). Trimming cost V 4 bases and J 1 base, with 13 bases left between them. Germline loops: CDR1 MRHNA, CDR2 SNTAGT. The CDR3 spans 15 residues. The chain's CDR3 is CASSVTGWKNTEAFF. The DNA of the CDR3 is TGTGCCAGCAGTGTCACAGGGTGGAAGAACACTGAAGCTTTCTTT.

The rearrangement links TRBV5-5 to TRBJ1-2, with D perhaps matching TRBD1 (6 bases). Germline lookup yields CDR1 SGHKS and CDR2 YYEKEE (reference sequence). CDR3 size: 13 residues. The V end lost 3 bases, the J end lost 4 bases, and 10 bases lay between the germline ends. CDR3 sequence (DNA): TGTGCCAGCAGCTCACAGGGAACCTATGGCTACACCTTC. It specifies CASSSQGTYGYTF.

The chain recombines TRBV7-2 with TRBJ1-1; 7 nucleotides agree with TRBD1. There are 13 residues in the CDR3. CDR1 is SGHTA and CDR2 is FQGNSA in the germline V gene. The V gene end was trimmed by 8 bases and the J gene end by 0 bases; junction bases not matched to a gene: 3. CDR3 DNA sequence: TGTGCCAGCGGGACAGTATTGAACACTGAAGCTTTCTTT. As protein: CASGTVLNTEAFF.

This chain's CDR3 is CASSSFRTVRVTGELFF. In DNA, the CDR3 is TGCGCCAGCAGCTCGTTTCGGACAGTGAGGGTCACCGGGGAGCTGTTTTTT. The chain employs TRBV5-1 and TRBJ2-2; perhaps TRBD1 as D (6 bases). The germline CDR1 and CDR2 sequences are SGHRS and YFSETQ. V gave up 3 bases and J gave up 4 bases, with 19 bases separating them. The CDR3 sequence is 17 residues long.

The chain recombines TRBV27 with TRBJ1-2; tentatively, D is TRBD1 (5 bases). The CDR3 is made up of 13 amino acids. Trimming stripped 3 bases from V and 4 bases from J, with 9 bases between. Germline V gene lookup returns CDR1 MNHEY and CDR2 SMNVEV (reference sequence). The CDR3 reads CASSFGGRYGYTF. CDR3 nucleotides: TGTGCCAGCAGTTTCGGGGGTCGCTATGGCTACACCTTC.